This TCR beta chain was documented in a study of shared clonotypes between healthy human individuals. Study-level information: Donor composition was a couple of women and a few men, aged 18 to 49.

V lost 2 bases and J lost 0, with 2 bases in between. In germline, CDR1 is MNHEY, CDR2 SVGAGI. This CDR3 contains 14 residues. Overall study results and limits: Clonotypes shared by all four donors outscored non-shared clonotypes in generation probability.

CD45RO negativity and positive selection for CCR7 defined naive CD8 cells, a population that excluded terminally differentiated effector memory CD45RA+ cells. Each of the donors was a healthy adult who was HIV-negative and had not had a recent acute infection or vaccination. This clone appeared a few times. What it recognizes is unknown. Other DNA sequences in the sample encode the same CDR3. Per the original data handling: Quality scores were absent from the junction-only immunoSEQ sequences, so filtering differed. Libraries were prepared by immunoSEQ multiplex PCR; TCRdb keeps only in-frame clonotypes and omits some of them. The DNA was the basis for D and trimming; V, J and clone size are from that table. The data show some 2,000,000 clones, about 95% seen once.

The rearrangement links TRBV6-5 to TRBJ2-6; D gene ambiguous. The material sequenced was naive CD8+ T cells sorted from blood. The clonotype comes from a man between 18 and 35 years old in good health. The CDR3 nucleotides read TGTGCCAGCAGTTACAGCTCTGGGGCCAACGTCCTGACTTTC. It specifies CASSYSSGANVLTF.